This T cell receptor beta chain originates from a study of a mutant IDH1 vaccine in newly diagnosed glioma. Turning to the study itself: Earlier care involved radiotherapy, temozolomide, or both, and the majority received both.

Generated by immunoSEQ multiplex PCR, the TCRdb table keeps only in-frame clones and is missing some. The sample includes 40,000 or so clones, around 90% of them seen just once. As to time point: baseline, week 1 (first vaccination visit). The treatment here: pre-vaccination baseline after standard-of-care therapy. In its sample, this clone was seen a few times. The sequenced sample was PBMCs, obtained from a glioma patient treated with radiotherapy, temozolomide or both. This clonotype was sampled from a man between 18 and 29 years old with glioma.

CDR3 loop: CAISVGTYGYTF. In nucleotides, the CDR3 is TGTGCCATCAGTGTGGGTACCTATGGCTACACCTTC. The chain employs TRBV10-3 and TRBJ1-2; D gene unclear. The CDR3 length is 12 residues. The V end was cut by 4 bases, the J end by 4 bases, with 7 bases between. CDR1 and CDR2 from the germline V gene are ENHRY and SYGVKD.